Listed here are 23 T cell receptor beta chains from one sample, sequenced in a study of CD8 T cells in ankylosing spondylitis. Antigens of these TCRs are unknown. TCRdb fed the 5' RACE reads into MiXCR, producing one record per CDR3 protein. The table records over 600,000 distinct CDR3 sequences, 19% of them present only once. Study-level findings and limits: Ankylosing spondylitis blood appeared to carry a characteristic TCR beta motif of roughly eight highly homologous variants.

The sequenced material came from blood, either unsorted or a sorted T cell fraction (not recorded which). The receptors shown here come from a male donor with ankylosing spondylitis.

The chain is built from TRBV6-1 and TRBJ2-1; 10 bases are shared with TRBD2. The trim removed 7 bases at V and 2 bases at J, leaving 8 bases unmatched. This CDR3 comprises 16 residues. Germline CDR1 and CDR2: MNHNS and SASEGT. The CDR3 loop reads CASTGTLAGAYNEQFF. For the CDR3, the DNA is TGTGCCAGCACCGGGACCCTAGCGGGGGCCTACAATGAGCAGTTCTTC.

V and J are TRBV5-6 and TRBJ2-7; maybe TRBD1 (5 bases). The CDR3 is 12 amino acids. Looked up from germline, CDR1 is SGHDT and CDR2 is YYEEEE. Trimming cost V 5 bases and J 3 bases, with 9 bases left between them. The CDR3 DNA follows: TGTGCCAGCAGGGGGCAGAACTACGAGCAGTACTTC. Translation gives CASRGQNYEQYF. Full variable domain (rest looked up from reference TRBV5-6 and TRBJ2-7): DAGVTQSPTHLIKTRGQQVTLRCSPKSGHDTVSWYQQALGQGPQFIFQYYEEEERQRGNFPDRFSGHQFPNYSSELNVNALLLGDSALYLCASRGQNYEQYFGPGTRLTVT.

This clonotype was observed many times. This rearrangement joins TRBV24-1 to TRBJ2-1; 7 bases fit TRBD2. Trimming took 4 bases from V and 4 from J; bases not matched to a gene: 18. The CDR3 extends over 19 amino acids. Germline CDR1 and CDR2: KGHDR and SFDVKD. The CDR3 region is CATSDPFSLASGVYNEQFF. CDR3 DNA: TGTGCCACCAGTGACCCCTTTTCTTTGGCCAGCGGGGTTTACAATGAGCAGTTCTTC.

This chain links TRBV7-2 with TRBJ1-1, with D possibly matching TRBD1 (6 bases). The CDR3 is 13 amino acids. CDR1 is SGHTA and CDR2 is FQGNSA in the germline V gene. Trimming left V 5 bases short and J 3 bases short, with 10 bases between. The CDR3 reads CASSQRGDTEAFF. For the CDR3, the DNA is TGTGCCAGCAGCCAGAGGGGGGACACTGAAGCTTTCTTT. Variable domain in full (rest from reference TRBV7-2 and TRBJ1-1): GAGVSQSPSNKVTEKGKDVELRCDPISGHTALYWYRQSLGQGLEFLIYFQGNSAPDKSGLPSDRFSAERTGGSVSTLTIQRTQQEDSAVYLCASSQRGDTEAFFGQGTRLTVV.

The chain employs TRBV24-1 and TRBJ1-5; TRBD1 matches at 9 bases. The CDR3 runs to 16 residues. Germline trimming cut 4 bases from V and 6 bases from J; bases unmatched to any gene: 9. Germline CDR1 KGHDR, CDR2 SFDVKD. CDR3 sequence reads: CATSESGTGMGQPQHF. The CDR3 coding sequence is TGTGCCACCAGTGAGTCCGGGACAGGGATGGGTCAGCCCCAGCATTTT.

The genes are TRBV6-1 and TRBJ2-1, with 12 bases matching TRBD2. Trimming cost V 8 bases and J 3 bases; bases outside gene matches: 5. Germline V CDR1 and CDR2: MNHNS, SASEGT. The CDR3 contains 15 residues. The CDR3 DNA sequence: TGTGCCAGCGGATGGACTAGCGGGGTCTACAATGAGCAGTTCTTC. The encoded protein is CASGWTSGVYNEQFF.

The V call is TRBV21-1, the J call TRBJ2-7; TRBD1, the table's D call, lacks a check against the DNA. TRBV21-1 is a pseudogene locus. The CDR3 consists of 18 residues. For the CDR3, the DNA is TGTGCCAGCAGCAAAGTCTCCGGTACGACAGATAGCTCCTACGAGCAGTACTTC. Its protein is CASSKVSGTTDSSYEQYF.

This clonotype was picked up a small number of times. The chain links TRBV5-1 to TRBJ1-1; D uncertain. V was shortened by 0 bases and J by 0 bases, with 9 bases between the two germline ends. This CDR3 comprises 15 residues. Germline CDR1 is SGHRS and CDR2 is YFSETQ. The CDR3 nucleotides are TGCGCCAGCAGCTTGGCCGCGCAAGTGAACACTGAAGCTTTCTTT. Translation: CASSLAAQVNTEAFF.

The CDR3 sequence is CASSFGTRGNEQFF. The CDR3 bases are TGTGCCAGCAGCTTCGGGACTAGAGGAAATGAGCAGTTCTTC. The chain joins TRBV7-3 to TRBJ2-1, with 8 bases matching TRBD2. Germline V CDR1 and CDR2: SGHTA, FQGTGA. This CDR3 region has 14 residues. Trimming at V came to 3 bases and at J to 7 bases, leaving 5 bases not matched to a gene.

This clonotype was detected a few times. This chain links TRBV20-1 with TRBJ2-3; 8 bases align to TRBD1. V gave up 6 bases and J gave up 6 bases; unmatched junction bases: 11. Germline CDR1 DFQATT, CDR2 SNEGSKA (reference sequence). This CDR3 spans 14 amino acids. CDR3 DNA sequence: TGCAGTGCCGAACGGGACAGGACAGGGGATACGCAGTATTTT. Residues: CSAERDRTGDTQYF.

The chain employs TRBV5-6 and TRBJ2-3, with 10 bases that match TRBD2. Germline V gene sequence: CDR1 SGHDT, CDR2 YYEEEE. The CDR3 spans 16 residues. Losses at the gene ends were 5 bases for V and 1 base for J; bases not matched to a gene: 7. Here the CDR3 reads CASSSTTSGGTDTQYF. For the CDR3, the DNA is TGTGCCAGCAGTTCTACTACTAGCGGGGGCACAGATACGCAGTATTTT.

V usage is TRBV4-2 and J usage is TRBJ2-2, with 9 bases lining up with TRBD1. Germline V CDR1 and CDR2: LGHNA, YNFKEQ. The CDR3 spans 15 residues. The V gene end was trimmed by 4 bases and the J gene end by 6 bases; junction bases not matched to a gene: 6. The CDR3 here is CASSPRDRESGELFF. CDR3 in DNA: TGTGCCAGCAGCCCCCGGGACAGGGAGTCCGGGGAGCTGTTTTTT.

There are a few counts of this clonotype. The genes are TRBV12-3 or TRBV12-4 and TRBJ2-7; 8 nucleotides match TRBD1. The CDR3 sequence is 13 residues long. Unmatched junction bases numbered 6, after V lost 4 bases and J lost 7 bases. The CDR3 DNA is TGTGCCAGCAGTTCAGGACAGGGTCTAGAGCAGTACTTC. Its protein is CASSSGQGLEQYF.

This sequence joins TRBV4-1 and TRBJ2-1; the match to TRBD1 covers 9 bases. V trimming: 0 bases; J trimming: 12 bases; junction bases outside the gene matches: 3. This CDR3 comprises 13 residues. Germline CDR1 and CDR2: MGHRA and YSYEKL. The CDR3 region has the DNA TGCGCCAGCAGCCAAGAAAACAGGGGGCGGCAGTTCTTC. Residues: CASSQENRGRQFF.

V is TRBV7-2 and J is TRBJ1-2; 8 bases are a match to TRBD1. The length of the CDR3 is 16 residues. CDR1 is SGHTA and CDR2 is FQGNSA in the germline V gene. With V trimmed by 2 bases and J by 4 bases, 9 bases remained unmatched. For the CDR3, the DNA is TGTGCCAGCAGCTTAAACACCCGGACAGGGAGCTATGGCTACACCTTC. Translated, it gives CASSLNTRTGSYGYTF.

In this sample, this clonotype turned up a few times. This chain links TRBV12-3 or TRBV12-4 with TRBJ1-5; D might be TRBD1 (5 bases). The ends were cut back, 3 bases at V and 9 bases at J, with 15 bases in the middle. CDR3 length: 14 amino acids. The CDR3 protein is CASSLEGPSGPQHF. For the CDR3, the DNA is TGTGCCAGCAGTTTGGAGGGGCCCTCGGGGCCCCAGCATTTT.

V and J are TRBV7-9 and TRBJ1-6; tentative D call: TRBD1 (5 bases). CDR3 length equals 11 residues. V was cut by 1 base and J by 16 bases, with 8 bases left in between. CDR1 SEHNR and CDR2 FQNEAQ come from the germline V gene (reference sequence). CDR3 nucleotides: TGTGCCAGCAGCTTAGGGGGCGTTCTCCACTTT. Translated: CASSLGGVLHF.

The chain combines TRBV9 with TRBJ2-3, with 15 bases identical to TRBD2. The CDR3 consists of 20 residues. V trimming: 3 bases; J trimming: 0 bases; junction bases outside the gene matches: 11. Germline lookup yields CDR1 SGDLS and CDR2 YYNGEE. The CDR3 DNA follows: TGTGCCAGCAGCGCCACGCCGGGACTAGCGGGAGGTCCTAGCACAGATACGCAGTATTTT. Translation: CASSATPGLAGGPSTDTQYF. Supplemented by reference TRBV9 and TRBJ2-3, the full variable domain reads DSGVTQTPKHLITATGQRVTLRCSPRSGDLSVYWYQQSLDQGLQFLIQYYNGEERAKGNILERFSAQQFPDLHSELNLSSLELGDSALYFCASSATPGLAGGPSTDTQYFGPGTRLTVL.

The chain has TRBV9 and TRBJ2-1, with a tentative D call TRBD2 (6 bases). The CDR3 spans 13 residues. Per the germline V gene, CDR1 is SGDLS and CDR2 is YYNGEE. V was cut by 2 bases and J by 6 bases, with 9 bases left in between. The CDR3 reads CASSVGGFNEQFF. Written as DNA, the CDR3 is TGTGCCAGCAGCGTCGGGGGATTCAATGAGCAGTTCTTC.

This clonotype was counted at least ten times. The chain is built from TRBV29-1 and TRBJ1-1; 10 bases match TRBD1. The CDR3 is made up of 12 amino acids. Germline V CDR1 and CDR2: SQVTM, ANQGSEA. CDR3 DNA sequence: TGCAGTGCAGGACAGGGGGACACTGAAGCTTTCTTT. It specifies CSAGQGDTEAFF.

The chain employs TRBV12-3 or TRBV12-4 and TRBJ1-1, with 8 positions matching TRBD1. CDR3 length: 16 amino acids. V gave up 1 base and J gave up 4 bases; unmatched junction bases: 8. The DNA of the CDR3 is TGTGCCAGCAGTTTAGGGCAGGGGGCGAAGATCACTGAAGCTTTCTTT. As protein: CASSLGQGAKITEAFF.

The table lists this clonotype with a few counts. The V and J genes are TRBV20-1 and TRBJ1-2; maybe TRBD1 (6 bases). Per germline, CDR1 DFQATT and CDR2 SNEGSKA (reference sequence). This CDR3 is 15 amino acids long. Trimming removed 2 bases from V and 4 bases from J, with 17 bases in between. In DNA form, the CDR3 reads TGCAGTGCTAGATGGGACACCGCTGGGGGCTATGGCTACACCTTC. Encoded protein: CSARWDTAGGYGYTF.

This chain links TRBV19 with TRBJ2-6; the D is unclear. Germline V gene sequence: CDR1 LNHDA, CDR2 SQIVND (reference sequence). The CDR3 is made up of 19 amino acids. V was clipped by 2 bases and J by 0 bases, with 17 bases between them. The CDR3 reads CASSIIRVLGDSGANVLTF. In DNA, the CDR3 is TGTGCCAGTAGTATAATTAGAGTTTTGGGTGACTCTGGGGCCAACGTCCTGACTTTC.